The rows below give T cell receptor beta chains drawn from one sample of a study of T cells in localized non-small cell lung cancer. Some clones are missing from TCRdb's copy, which holds only in-frame ones; the method was immunoSEQ multiplex PCR. The sample has around 64,000 clones, roughly 76% seen once. Sequencing was performed on PBMCs, taken before any cancer treatment. These receptors were taken from a man aged 35 to 69 with stage II lung adenocarcinoma. The CDR3 runs from the conserved cysteine through the conserved F or W. Each record gives: V gene, J gene, D gene, CDR3 DNA, CDR3 protein. The D gene is left open where the match is weak.

V gene: TRBV2
J gene: TRBJ1-5
D gene: NA
CDR3 DNA: TGTGCCAGCAGCCCCATGCATTTT
CDR3 protein: CASSPMHF

V gene: TRBV18
J gene: TRBJ2-1
D gene: TRBD1
CDR3 DNA: TGTGCCAGCTCACCACGAGAGACAGGGGTCTACAATGAGCAGTTCTTC
CDR3 protein: CASSPRETGVYNEQFF

V gene: TRBV5-1
J gene: TRBJ2-7
D gene: NA
CDR3 DNA: TGCGCCAGCAGTTCCGGGACCACCTACGAGCAGTACTTC
CDR3 protein: CASSSGTTYEQYF

V gene: TRBV5-8
J gene: TRBJ2-1
D gene: TRBD2
CDR3 DNA: TGTGCCAGCAGCTTGGGACTAGCGGTATACAATGAGCAGTTCTTC
CDR3 protein: CASSLGLAVYNEQFF

V gene: TRBV21-1
J gene: TRBJ2-1
D gene: NA
CDR3 DNA: TGTGCCAGCAGCAAAGATGGGTCTAGGCTTTTAATGGATGAGCAGTTCTTC
CDR3 protein: CASSKDGSRLLMDEQFF

V gene: TRBV30
J gene: TRBJ2-2
D gene: NA
CDR3 DNA: TGTGCCTGGAGAAGGGCCACCGGGGAGCTGTTTTTT
CDR3 protein: CAWRRATGELFF

V gene: TRBV7-2
J gene: TRBJ2-5
D gene: TRBD2
CDR3 DNA: TGTGCCAGCAGCGATGGACTAGCGGGAGTAGAGACCCAGTACTTC
CDR3 protein: CASSDGLAGVETQYF

V gene: TRBV15
J gene: TRBJ1-2
D gene: TRBD1
CDR3 DNA: TGTGCCACCAGCAGAACGACAGGGGGGGATGGCTACACCTTC
CDR3 protein: CATSRTTGGDGYTF

V gene: TRBV25-1
J gene: TRBJ2-3
D gene: NA
CDR3 DNA: TGTGCCAGCAGTGAATACGACAGCACAGATACGCAGTATTTT
CDR3 protein: CASSEYDSTDTQYF

V gene: TRBV15
J gene: TRBJ2-7
D gene: NA
CDR3 DNA: TGTGCGACCGGCCTGGGCGGGTTGTTTTACGAGCAGTACTTC
CDR3 protein: CATGLGGLFYEQYF